This T cell receptor beta chain was observed in a study of patients and donors after allogeneic stem cell transplantation. Trimming took 4 bases from V and 0 from J, leaving 6 bases between them. The CDR3 totals 13 residues. From germline, CDR1 is DFQATT and CDR2 SNEGSKA (reference sequence). TCRdb itself ran the RT-PCR reads through MiXCR, one entry per CDR3 protein. The data show approximately 33,000 distinct CDR3 sequences, about 6.8% seen once. This clonotype was seen ten or more times. The chain employs TRBV20-1 and TRBJ2-2; the D is unclear. Sequencing was carried out using blood, either unsorted or a sorted T cell fraction (not recorded which). This receptor was obtained from a human donor who was either an allogeneic HSCT recipient or a stem cell or donor lymphocyte infusion donor (not recorded which). It is not recorded whose cells these are; they may come from a transplant donor. This CDR3 reads CSAMVTNTGELFF. The CDR3 nucleotides read TGCAGTGCTATGGTTACGAACACCGGGGAGCTGTTTTTT.